The 20 T cell receptor beta chains in this list originate from one sample, sequenced in a study of shared clonotypes between healthy human individuals. Selected positively for CCR7 and CD45RO-negative, naive CD8 cells excluded terminally differentiated effector memory CD45RA+ cells. Sequenced by immunoSEQ multiplex PCR; TCRdb stores in-frame clones only, minus some. The table has almost 700,000 clones, approximately 90% seen once; the top ten hold 24%. Source material: naive CD8+ T cells sorted from blood. The receptors were gathered from a young man in good health.

J is TRBJ1-5 and V is TRBV4-3; D not resolved. Trimming shortened V by 2 bases and J by 4 bases, and 9 bases separated the two germline ends. Germline V lookup: CDR1 LGHNA, CDR2 YSLEER. The CDR3 contains 14 residues. CDR3 protein: CASSQSPGNQPQHF. The CDR3 DNA reads TGCGCCAGCAGCCAAAGTCCGGGAAATCAGCCCCAGCATTTT.

V gene TRBV11-2 combines with J gene TRBJ2-1, with TRBD2 matching over 9 bases. The CDR3 length is 16 residues. The trim removed 5 bases at V and 1 base at J, leaving 6 bases unmatched. Per the germline V gene, CDR1 is SGHAT and CDR2 is FQNNGV. The CDR3 sequence is CASSLSGRSSYNEQFF. CDR3 coding DNA: TGTGCCAGCAGCCTTAGCGGGAGATCTTCCTACAATGAGCAGTTCTTC.

V gene TRBV23-1 combines with J gene TRBJ1-5; tentatively, D is TRBD1 (5 bases). TRBV23-1 falls under the ORF class, with uncertain function. This CDR3 is 14 amino acids long. Trimming removed 2 bases from V and 7 bases from J, with 12 bases in between. The CDR3 coding sequence is TGCGCCAGCAGTCAAAAAGGGGTGGGACAGCCCCAGCATTTT. It translates to CASSQKGVGQPQHF.

The genes are TRBV29-1 and TRBJ2-7; the D gene is possibly TRBD1 (5 bases). V lost 5 bases and J 2 bases, leaving 13 bases between the germline ends. In germline, CDR1 is SQVTM, CDR2 ANQGSEA. The CDR3 is 13 residues long. For the CDR3, the DNA is TGCAGCGTTTCAGGGCCCCGAACCTACGAGCAGTACTTC. Protein product: CSVSGPRTYEQYF.

This clone was seen once. This rearrangement joins TRBV6-1 to TRBJ2-7; tentatively, D is TRBD1 (5 bases). The CDR3 covers 15 residues. V gave up 7 bases and J gave up 3 bases, with 19 bases separating them. From germline, CDR1 is MNHNS and CDR2 SASEGT. The CDR3 nucleotides are TGTGCCAGCAAGGCCGGAGACAGTTTGTTCTACGAGCAGTACTTC. It codes for CASKAGDSLFYEQYF.

The chain is built from TRBV9 and TRBJ2-2; TRBD1 matches 8 bases. In germline, CDR1 is SGDLS, CDR2 YYNGEE. J was trimmed by 6 bases and V by 4 bases; bases with no gene match: 11. CDR3 size: 16 residues. The CDR3 loop reads CASSPLDRDEAGELFF. The CDR3 DNA reads TGTGCCAGCAGCCCCCTGGACAGGGACGAGGCCGGGGAGCTGTTTTTT.

The V and J genes are TRBV27 and TRBJ1-1, with a tentative D call TRBD1 (5 bases). CDR3 length: 15 residues. The V gene lost 7 bases and the J gene lost 1 base, with 16 bases spanning the gap. Germline CDR1 MNHEY, CDR2 SMNVEV (reference sequence). CDR3 DNA: TGTGCCAGCAATATCTGGGGGGGGACGAACACTGAAGCTTTCTTT. Translated: CASNIWGGTNTEAFF.

The J gene is TRBJ2-1, the V gene TRBV4-1; possibly TRBD2 for D (6 bases). The CDR3 loop spans 15 amino acids. Trimming removed 1 base at V and 3 bases at J, with 10 bases between. Germline V gene data show CDR1 as MGHRA and CDR2 as YSYEKL. CDR3 in DNA: TGCGCCAGCAGCCAAGGACCGGGGGTCTACAATGAGCAGTTCTTC. Protein product: CASSQGPGVYNEQFF.

This chain connects TRBV25-1 to TRBJ2-7; D possibly corresponds to TRBD2 (5 bases). V lost 8 bases to trimming and J lost 0 bases, with 11 bases between them. The CDR3 spans 13 residues. Germline lookup yields CDR1 MGHDK and CDR2 SYGVNS. The CDR3 bases are TGTGCCAGCTCCTCCGCGGGCTCCTACGAGCAGTACTTC. Encoded protein: CASSSAGSYEQYF.

The chain combines TRBV4-1 with TRBJ2-5; 10 positions match TRBD2. The V gene end was trimmed by 1 base and the J gene end by 1 base; junction bases not matched to a gene: 6. This CDR3 spans 17 amino acids. Germline CDR1 and CDR2: MGHRA and YSYEKL. The CDR3 region has the DNA TGCGCCAGCAGCCAAGTGGGTACTAGCGGGGTCCAAGAGACCCAGTACTTC. Protein: CASSQVGTSGVQETQYF.

CDR3 residues: CASSNLGASTDTQYF. The CDR3 DNA reads as TGTGCCAGTAGTAATCTAGGCGCTAGCACAGATACGCAGTATTTT. This chain joins TRBV19 and TRBJ2-3; no clear D gene. From germline, CDR1 is LNHDA and CDR2 SQIVND (reference sequence). Trimming cost V 4 bases and J 0 bases, with 11 bases left between them. The CDR3 is 15 amino acids.

The genes are TRBV29-1 and TRBJ1-1; D might be TRBD1 (5 bases). CDR3 length: 13 amino acids. CDR1 is SQVTM, CDR2 ANQGSEA, per germline. V lost 2 bases to trimming and J lost 5 bases, with 12 bases between them. CDR3 amino acids: CSVEFPGSTEAFF. CDR3 sequence (DNA): TGCAGCGTTGAATTCCCAGGGAGTACTGAAGCTTTCTTT. Looking up the rest from reference TRBV29-1 and TRBJ1-1 gives the full variable domain: SAVISQKPSRDICQRGTSLTIQCQVDSQVTMMFWYRQQPGQSLTLIATANQGSEATYESGFVIDKFPISRPNLTFSTLTVSNMSPEDSSIYLCSVEFPGSTEAFFGQGTRLTVV.

About this clone: Other DNA sequences in this sample translate to the same CDR3. The gene calls are TRBV7-9 and TRBJ2-2; D unresolved. CDR3 length: 12 amino acids. V was pared by 0 bases and J by 8 bases, with 4 bases between. Germline V gene data show CDR1 as SEHNR and CDR2 as FQNEAQ (reference sequence). CDR3 region: CASSLAAGELFF. CDR3 in DNA: TGTGCCAGCAGCTTAGCGGCAGGGGAGCTGTTTTTT. The full variable domain, completed using reference TRBV7-9 and TRBJ2-2, is DTGVSQNPRHKITKRGQNVTFRCDPISEHNRLYWYRQTLGQGPEFLTYFQNEAQLEKSRLLSDRFSAERPKGSFSTLEIQRTEQGDSAMYLCASSLAAGELFFGEGSRLTVL.

V is TRBV11-2 and J is TRBJ2-7, with a weak D call TRBD2 (6 bases). Germline CDR1 SGHAT, CDR2 FQNNGV. This CDR3 contains 16 residues. Trimming removed 0 bases from V and 3 bases from J, with 15 bases in between. CDR3 protein: CASSLDLRGIHYEQYF. The DNA of the CDR3 is TGTGCCAGCAGCTTAGATCTTCGGGGGATTCACTACGAGCAGTACTTC.

In the case of this clone: Within the sample, other DNA sequences also encode this same CDR3. V is TRBV14 and J is TRBJ2-2; 12 positions agree with TRBD2. This CDR3 region has 17 residues. Trimming cost V 4 bases and J 6 bases; bases outside gene matches: 9. Germline V gene data show CDR1 as SGHDN and CDR2 as FVKESK. The CDR3 is CASSRNRLAGGPGELFF. As DNA, the CDR3 is TGTGCCAGCAGCCGGAACAGGCTAGCGGGAGGGCCCGGGGAGCTGTTTTTT.

This clone occurred once. This chain connects TRBV5-8 to TRBJ1-2; 7 nucleotides agree with TRBD1. Trimming removed 1 base from V and 4 bases from J; junction bases left unmatched: 16. This CDR3 comprises 18 residues. Germline CDR1 reads SGHTS; CDR2 reads YDEGEE. Here the CDR3 DNA reads TGTGCCAGCAGCTTGAGTCTGGCAGGGGGACTAGAACCCTATGGCTACACCTTC. Translation: CASSLSLAGGLEPYGYTF.

This chain joins TRBV5-6 and TRBJ1-2, with D uncertain. Germline V CDR1 and CDR2: SGHDT, YYEEEE. The CDR3 has 17 amino acids. The germline V and J ends were trimmed by 0 bases and 0 bases, with 15 bases remaining between them. The CDR3 sequence: CASSLGETRRTNYGYTF. CDR3 nucleotides: TGTGCCAGCAGCTTGGGAGAGACGCGCAGAACTAACTATGGCTACACCTTC.

The rearrangement joins TRBV7-9 to TRBJ2-3, with a tentative D call TRBD1 (6 bases). The length of the CDR3 is 15 residues. Trimming removed 2 bases at V and 5 bases at J, with 14 bases between. Per the germline V gene, CDR1 is SEHNR and CDR2 is FQNEAQ (reference sequence). For the CDR3, the DNA is TGTGCCAGCAGCTTACTCAGGGGCCCTGGAGATACGCAGTATTTT. Translated, it gives CASSLLRGPGDTQYF.

The gene calls are TRBV11-2 and TRBJ2-7; 7 bases are a match to TRBD1. The CDR3 runs 14 residues. The germline V gene encodes CDR1 SGHAT and CDR2 FQNNGV. Germline trimming cut 5 bases from V and 0 bases from J; bases unmatched to any gene: 4. The CDR3 sequence: CASSDWTGSYEQYF. CDR3 DNA sequence: TGTGCCAGCAGCGATTGGACAGGCTCCTACGAGCAGTACTTC. Based on the CDR3 plus reference TRBV11-2 and TRBJ2-7, the full variable domain is EAGVAQSPRYKIIEKRQSVAFWCNPISGHATLYWYQQILGQGPKLLIQFQNNGVVDDSQLPKDRFSAERLKGVDSTLKIQPAKLEDSAVYLCASSDWTGSYEQYFGPGTRLTVT.

This clone was recorded only once. Relative to the germline gene, one junction end is altered; a read error may explain this. This chain joins TRBV11-2 and TRBJ1-1, with TRBD1 as a possible D gene (5 bases). The CDR3 is 13 residues long. Germline CDR1 and CDR2: SGHAT and FQNNGV. CDR3 coding DNA: TGTGCCAGCGTCGGGACGTTGAATACTGAAGCTTTCTTT. Translated, it gives CASVGTLNTEAFF.